The 12 T cell receptor beta chains in this list originate from one sample, sequenced in a study of blood T cell repertoires in COVID-19. The repertoire was sequenced with immunoSEQ multiplex PCR; TCRdb's copy has only in-frame clones and lacks some. The sample shows roughly 130,000 clones, roughly 84% of them seen only once. Material for sequencing was peripheral blood. The origin of the receptors is a woman aged 30 to 39 who had recovered from COVID-19.

This clone was counted a few times. The chain has TRBV2 and TRBJ2-6, with D unclear. CDR3 length: 15 residues. Per germline, CDR1 SNHLY and CDR2 FYNNEI. With 8 bases removed from V and 4 bases from J, the gap between germline ends came to 15 bases. The CDR3 DNA sequence: TGTGCCAGCGGGCTGAACCAAGTGGGGGCCAACGTCCTGACTTTC. This encodes CASGLNQVGANVLTF.

The gene calls are TRBV11-2 and TRBJ2-7, with D tentatively TRBD2 (5 bases). CDR1 is SGHAT, CDR2 FQNNGV, per germline. The V and J ends lost 1 base and 5 bases respectively, with 12 bases between them. The CDR3 consists of 14 residues. The CDR3 spells CASSLVVGINEQYF. The CDR3 DNA reads as TGTGCCAGCAGCTTAGTGGTCGGGATAAACGAGCAGTACTTC.

The chain is built from TRBV18 and TRBJ2-5; D remains unclear. V lost 3 bases, J lost 5 bases, and 7 bases lay in between. This CDR3 region has 12 residues. The germline CDR1 and CDR2 sequences are KGHSH and LQKENI. The DNA for the CDR3 is TGTGCCAGCTCACCTCTACAGGAGACCCAGTACTTC. It specifies CASSPLQETQYF.

V is TRBV12-3 or TRBV12-4 and J is TRBJ2-5; D not certain. This CDR3 has 13 residues. The V end lost 4 bases, the J end lost 2 bases, and 8 bases lay between the germline ends. The CDR3 DNA follows: TGTGCCAGCAGTTCTAACAGACAAGAGACCCAGTACTTC. It codes for CASSSNRQETQYF.

V and J are TRBV7-8 and TRBJ1-4; 7 bases are shared with TRBD1. Germline V lookup: CDR1 SGHVS, CDR2 FQNEAQ. Germline trimming cut 1 base from V and 0 bases from J; bases unmatched to any gene: 5. The CDR3 has 17 amino acids. This CDR3 is CASSLVGTAATNEKLFF. The CDR3 DNA reads TGTGCCAGCAGCTTAGTTGGGACAGCAGCAACTAATGAAAAACTGTTTTTT.

The chain uses TRBV10-3 and TRBJ2-1; 11 nucleotides match TRBD2. The germline V gene has CDR1 ENHRY and CDR2 SYGVKD. Unmatched junction bases numbered 7, after V lost 3 bases and J lost 9 bases. CDR3 length: 15 amino acids. CDR3 protein: CAISDGTSGTSEQFF. As DNA, the CDR3 is TGTGCCATCAGTGACGGGACTAGCGGAACCTCTGAGCAGTTCTTC.

The V and J genes are TRBV19 and TRBJ1-1; no definite D call. The germline V gene encodes CDR1 LNHDA and CDR2 SQIVND (reference sequence). The V gene lost 9 bases and the J gene lost 6 bases, with 17 bases spanning the gap. The length of the CDR3 is 13 residues. The CDR3 DNA reads as TGTGCCAGCCTCTCGCCCGGGTTGTCTGAAGCTTTCTTT. Protein: CASLSPGLSEAFF.

The chain couples TRBV7-9 to TRBJ2-5; TRBD1 matches 8 bases. Germline CDR1 is SEHNR and CDR2 is FQNEAQ (reference sequence). CDR3 length equals 14 residues. Trimming at V came to 5 bases and at J to 2 bases, leaving 4 bases not matched to a gene. This CDR3 is CASSTWDRQETQYF. The CDR3 DNA follows: TGTGCCAGCAGCACCTGGGACAGGCAAGAGACCCAGTACTTC.

The gene calls are TRBV4-1 and TRBJ2-7; 9 positions agree with TRBD1. In germline, CDR1 is MGHRA, CDR2 YSYEKL. The V and J ends lost 0 bases and 5 bases, in that order; junction bases with no gene match: 8. The CDR3 covers 16 residues. The chain's CDR3 is CASSQEALTGGDEQYF. CDR3 coding DNA: TGCGCCAGCAGCCAAGAAGCATTGACAGGGGGAGACGAGCAGTACTTC.

The chain carries TRBV10-2 and TRBJ1-2; D is unclear. V was shortened by 10 bases and J by 8 bases, with 14 bases between the two germline ends. CDR3 length: 11 residues. The germline gives CDR1 WSHSY, CDR2 SAAADI. The CDR3: CATHREGGYTF. As DNA, the CDR3 is TGCGCCACCCACAGAGAAGGAGGCTACACCTTC.

This clone was picked up many times. V gene TRBV3-1 (or the pseudogene TRBV3-2) combines with J gene TRBJ2-7; 8 nucleotides line up with TRBD2. The CDR3 has 18 amino acids. Looked up from germline, CDR1 is LGHDT and CDR2 is YNNKEL (reference sequence). The junction had 12 bases not matched to a gene; V was cut back by 0 bases and J by 2 bases. The CDR3 is CASSQDPAGVRRAYEQYF. The CDR3 DNA sequence: TGTGCCAGCAGCCAAGACCCAGCGGGAGTGCGTCGGGCCTACGAGCAGTACTTC.

The chain recombines TRBV24-1 with TRBJ1-2; TRBD1 aligns across 8 bases. The germline CDR1 and CDR2 sequences are KGHDR and SFDVKD. This CDR3 comprises 14 residues. After removal of 10 bases from V and 4 bases from J, the junction contained 10 bases not matched to a gene. The CDR3 DNA follows: TGTGCCACATTCCCGGGGGACAGGATCTATGGCTACACCTTC. It codes for CATFPGDRIYGYTF.